The 15 T cell receptor beta chains reported below all come from one sample, sequenced in a study of identical twins (dated by TCRdb to about 2016). The method was 5' RACE. The instrument given in TCRdb is Illumina HiSeq 2000. Using fastp at Q25 and MiXCR, TCRdb reprocessed the public reads and kept productive beta chains. CDR3 protein sequences are deduplicated, and each keeps its most common genes and DNA. The sample includes approximately 260,000 distinct CDR3 sequences, with 6.5% to 9.5% observed a single time. The ten top clones hold less than 4% of the sample. These same records also appear under a second study, on yellow fever vaccine responses in identical twins.

Sequences were obtained from CD8+ T cells sorted from blood. Every receptor here comes from a woman under 30 in good health.

This clonotype occurred many times. The rearrangement joins TRBV12-3 or TRBV12-4 to TRBJ1-1; possible D gene TRBD1, 5 bases. Deletions cut 4 bases from V and 4 bases from J, with 7 bases between. The CDR3 extends over 12 amino acids. The CDR3 DNA follows: TGTGCCAGCAGTTCGCAGGGCACTGAAGCTTTCTTT. Translation: CASSSQGTEAFF.

V gene TRBV4-3 combines with J gene TRBJ2-1; TRBD2 might be the D (5 bases). Per germline, CDR1 LGHNA and CDR2 YSLEER. V was pared by 1 base and J by 6 bases, with 16 bases between. This CDR3 has 16 amino acids. CDR3 coding DNA: TGCGCCAGCAGCCAAGTAGTGGGAGATGGGTTCAATGAGCAGTTCTTC. Its protein is CASSQVVGDGFNEQFF.

The chain carries TRBV3-1 and TRBJ2-3; 9 positions agree with TRBD2. The CDR3 loop spans 17 amino acids. V dropped 8 bases and J dropped 0; count of bases not matched to a gene: 12. CDR1 LGHDT and CDR2 YNNKEL come from the germline V gene (reference sequence). In nucleotides, the CDR3 is TGTGCCAGCTCCAAAGTGGGCGGGGGGGCTAGCACAGATACGCAGTATTTT. Its translation is CASSKVGGGASTDTQYF.

The CDR3 DNA reads as TGTGCCAGCACCCCCCGGGACCCTCTCTACGAGCAGTACTTC. Protein sequence: CASTPRDPLYEQYF. The V call is TRBV6-2 or TRBV6-3, the J call TRBJ2-7, with D perhaps being TRBD1 or TRBD2 (5 bases each). CDR3 size: 14 residues. Trimming removed 7 bases from V and 3 bases from J, with 16 bases in between. Germline V lookup: CDR1 MNHEY, CDR2 SVGEGT.

This clonotype was seen more than once but under ten times. This rearrangement joins TRBV4-3 to TRBJ2-2, with D maybe TRBD1 (5 bases). Germline values: CDR1 LGHNA, CDR2 YSLEER. This CDR3 is 15 amino acids long. V lost 1 base to trimming and J lost 9 bases, with 15 bases between them. CDR3 amino acids: CASSQVGQGLRELFF. The CDR3, as DNA: TGCGCCAGCAGCCAAGTCGGGCAGGGCCTTAGGGAGCTGTTTTTT.

This chain links TRBV2 with TRBJ1-2; perhaps TRBD1 as D (6 bases). Germline V gives CDR1 SNHLY, CDR2 FYNNEI. Trimming cost V 10 bases and J 0 bases, with 12 bases left between them. This CDR3 is built from 13 residues. The CDR3 reads CAILTGSNYGYTF. CDR3 nucleotide sequence: TGTGCCATCCTGACAGGATCTAACTATGGCTACACCTTC.

This clonotype was recorded many times. The chain has TRBV29-1 and TRBJ2-2, with 8 bases fitting TRBD1. The germline V gene encodes CDR1 SQVTM and CDR2 ANQGSEA. The CDR3 covers 14 residues. V dropped 6 bases and J dropped 4; count of bases not matched to a gene: 7. The CDR3 nucleotides are TGCAGCGTGATACAGGGGGAGAGCACCGGGGAGCTGTTTTTT. Encoded protein: CSVIQGESTGELFF.

This clonotype was recorded at least ten times. The chain couples TRBV7-6 to TRBJ2-5; the D is unclear. The V and J ends lost 1 base and 7 bases respectively, with 4 bases between them. Germline CDR1 and CDR2: SGHVS and FNYEAQ. This CDR3 has 11 residues. The CDR3 DNA sequence: TGTGCCAGCAGCTTAGTTGGGACCCAGTACTTC. Protein: CASSLVGTQYF. Full variable domain (remainder filled in from reference TRBV7-6 and TRBJ2-5): GAGVSQSPRYKVTKRGQDVALRCDPISGHVSLYWYRQALGQGPEFLTYFNYEAQQDKSGLPNDRFSAERPEGSISTLTIQRTEQRDSAMYRCASSLVGTQYFGPGTRLLVL.

The CDR3 DNA follows: TGTGCCAGCAGTTCAGGACGTTACGAGCAGTACTTC. It specifies CASSSGRYEQYF. V and J are TRBV25-1 and TRBJ2-7; no clear D. Germline CDR1 is MGHDK and CDR2 is SYGVNS. Trimming cost V 5 bases and J 4 bases, with 9 bases left between them. The CDR3 consists of 12 residues.

This clonotype was recorded a few times. The chain carries TRBV20-1 and TRBJ2-7; TRBD1 matches at 10 bases. V was clipped by 1 base and J by 2 bases; unmatched bases: 5. CDR1 DFQATT and CDR2 SNEGSKA come from the germline V gene (reference sequence). This CDR3 has 15 amino acids. CDR3 sequence: CSARGGGQGTYEQYF. The DNA for the CDR3 is TGCAGTGCTAGAGGAGGGGGACAGGGGACCTACGAGCAGTACTTC.

The sample holds many counts of this clonotype. CDR3 protein: CASRGQTYEQYF. The CDR3 nucleotides read TGCGCCAGCAGAGGACAAACCTACGAGCAGTACTTC. The J gene is TRBJ2-7, the V gene TRBV10-2; a possible D gene is TRBD1 (5 bases). The V end was cut by 6 bases, the J end by 2 bases, with 8 bases between. Germline V gene lookup returns CDR1 WSHSY and CDR2 SAAADI. CDR3 length: 12 residues.

A few counts support this clonotype. The chain carries TRBV21-1 and TRBJ2-7; no DNA check was done on the table's D call, TRBD1. TRBV21-1 is described as a pseudogene. CDR3 length equals 14 residues. DNA of the CDR3: TGTGCCAGCAGCAACAGGACAGGCGGCTACGAGCAGTACTTC. The encoded protein is CASSNRTGGYEQYF.

The chain couples TRBV15 to TRBJ2-7; D possibly corresponds to TRBD2 (5 bases). This CDR3 contains 16 residues. The V gene's germline CDR1 is LNHNV and CDR2 YYDKDF (reference sequence). Trimming took off 0 bases at V and 6 bases at J, with 18 bases between the two ends. CDR3 loop: CATSRDRSEEPGEQYF. CDR3 DNA: TGTGCCACCAGCAGAGATCGGTCGGAGGAACCGGGCGAGCAGTACTTC.

The chain couples TRBV19 to TRBJ2-3, with 8 bases fitting TRBD2. After removal of 3 bases from V and 5 bases from J, the junction contained 7 bases not matched to a gene. Germline V gene data show CDR1 as LNHDA and CDR2 as SQIVND (reference sequence). There are 15 residues in the CDR3. The CDR3 protein is CASSIGAGELDTQYF. The DNA for the CDR3 is TGTGCCAGTAGTATCGGAGCGGGAGAGCTAGATACGCAGTATTTT. Supplemented by reference TRBV19 and TRBJ2-3, the full variable domain reads DGGITQSPKYLFRKEGQNVTLSCEQNLNHDAMYWYRQDPGQGLRLIYYSQIVNDFQKGDIAEGYSVSREKKESFPLTVTSAQKNPTAFYLCASSIGAGELDTQYFGPGTRLTVL.

This clonotype was found a few times. The rearrangement uses TRBV7-6 and TRBJ2-1, with 13 bases lining up with TRBD2. Looked up from germline, CDR1 is SGHVS and CDR2 is FNYEAQ. V was pared by 5 bases and J by 1 base, with 8 bases of the junction left unmatched. This CDR3 contains 18 residues. For the CDR3, the DNA is TGTGCCAGCAGCCCCCCCCGGACTAGCGGGAGTTCCTACAATGAGCAGTTCTTC. It translates to CASSPPRTSGSSYNEQFF.